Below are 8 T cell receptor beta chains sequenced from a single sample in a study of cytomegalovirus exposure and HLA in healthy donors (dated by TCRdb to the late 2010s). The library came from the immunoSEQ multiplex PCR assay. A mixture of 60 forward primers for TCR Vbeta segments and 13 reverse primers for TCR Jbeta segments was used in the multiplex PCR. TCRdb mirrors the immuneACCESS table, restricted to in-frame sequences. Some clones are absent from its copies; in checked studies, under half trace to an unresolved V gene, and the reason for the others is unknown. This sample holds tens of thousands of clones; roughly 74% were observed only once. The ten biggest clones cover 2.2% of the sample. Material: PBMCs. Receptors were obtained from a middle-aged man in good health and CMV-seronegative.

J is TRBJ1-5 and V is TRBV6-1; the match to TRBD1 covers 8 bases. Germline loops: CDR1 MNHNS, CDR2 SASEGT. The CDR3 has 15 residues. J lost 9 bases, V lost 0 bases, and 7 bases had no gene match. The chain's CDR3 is CASSEAGQGGRPQHF. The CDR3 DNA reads TGTGCCAGCAGTGAAGCCGGACAGGGCGGACGGCCCCAGCATTTT.

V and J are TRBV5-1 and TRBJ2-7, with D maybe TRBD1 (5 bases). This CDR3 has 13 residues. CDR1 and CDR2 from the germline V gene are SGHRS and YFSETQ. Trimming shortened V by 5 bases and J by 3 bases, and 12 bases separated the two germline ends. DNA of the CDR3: TGCGCCAGCAGTTCAGACAGCAACTACGAGCAGTACTTC. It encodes CASSSDSNYEQYF.

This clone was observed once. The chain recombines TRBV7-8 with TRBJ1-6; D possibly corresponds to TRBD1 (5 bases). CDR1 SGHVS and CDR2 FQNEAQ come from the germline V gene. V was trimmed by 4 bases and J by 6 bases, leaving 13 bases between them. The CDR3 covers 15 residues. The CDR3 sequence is CASSYGGVGNSPLHF. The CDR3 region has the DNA TGTGCCAGCAGCTATGGGGGGGTTGGTAATTCACCCCTCCACTTT.

For the CDR3, the DNA is TGCAGCGCCCTGGGGGCAGATGGCTACACCTTC. Residues: CSALGADGYTF. The chain is built from TRBV29-1 and TRBJ1-2, with D possibly matching TRBD1 (6 bases). With 7 bases removed from V and 6 bases from J, the gap between germline ends came to 12 bases. The CDR3 contains 11 residues. CDR1 and CDR2 from the germline V gene are SQVTM and ANQGSEA.

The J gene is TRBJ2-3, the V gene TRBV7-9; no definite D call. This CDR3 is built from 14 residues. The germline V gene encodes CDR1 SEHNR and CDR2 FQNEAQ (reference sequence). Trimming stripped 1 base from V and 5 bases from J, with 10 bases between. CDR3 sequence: CASSLDIQIDTQYF. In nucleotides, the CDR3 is TGTGCCAGCAGCTTAGATATACAGATAGATACGCAGTATTTT.

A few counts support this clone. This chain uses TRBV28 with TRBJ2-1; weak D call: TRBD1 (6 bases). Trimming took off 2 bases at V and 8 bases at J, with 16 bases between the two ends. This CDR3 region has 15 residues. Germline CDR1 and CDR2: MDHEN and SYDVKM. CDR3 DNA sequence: TGTGCCAGCAGTTTACGGCAGGGGAGAGCGGATGAGCAGTTCTTC. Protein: CASSLRQGRADEQFF.

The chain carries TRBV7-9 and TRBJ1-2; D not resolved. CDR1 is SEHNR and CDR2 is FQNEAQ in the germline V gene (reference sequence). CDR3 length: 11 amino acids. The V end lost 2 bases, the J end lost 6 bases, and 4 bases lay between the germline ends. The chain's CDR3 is CASSLLDGYTF. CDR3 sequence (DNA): TGTGCCAGCAGCTTACTCGATGGCTACACCTTC. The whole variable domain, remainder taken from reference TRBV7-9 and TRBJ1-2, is DTGVSQNPRHKITKRGQNVTFRCDPISEHNRLYWYRQTLGQGPEFLTYFQNEAQLEKSRLLSDRFSAERPKGSFSTLEIQRTEQGDSAMYLCASSLLDGYTFGSGTRLTVV.

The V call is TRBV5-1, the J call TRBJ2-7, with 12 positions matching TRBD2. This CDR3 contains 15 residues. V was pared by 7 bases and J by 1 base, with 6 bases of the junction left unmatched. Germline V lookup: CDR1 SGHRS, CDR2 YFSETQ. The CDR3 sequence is CASGPTSGGSYEQYF. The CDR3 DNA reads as TGCGCCAGCGGACCGACTAGCGGGGGATCCTACGAGCAGTACTTC.